Shown below are 32 T cell receptor beta chains from a single sample sequenced in a study of neurological immune-mediated disorders. TCRdb reanalysed the 5' RACE reads using MiXCR and keeps one entry per CDR3 protein. In the table there are about 79,000 distinct CDR3 sequences, roughly 14% of which are singletons. Sequenced input: PBMCs. Receptor source: a woman aged 45-65 years in good health.

Many counts were recorded for this clonotype. This chain joins TRBV12-3 or TRBV12-4 and TRBJ2-7, with D perhaps matching TRBD1 (6 bases). There are 11 residues in the CDR3. V lost 4 bases and J 7 bases, leaving 8 bases between the germline ends. CDR3 region: CASSYRDEQYF. CDR3 bases: TGTGCCAGCAGTTACAGGGATGAGCAGTACTTC.

The rearrangement joins TRBV6-6 to TRBJ1-1; D is uncertain. CDR1 and CDR2 (germline): MNHNY, SVGAGI (reference sequence). This CDR3 has 14 residues. V was clipped by 1 base and J by 0 bases, with 6 bases between them. The CDR3 loop is CASSYYYMNTEAFF. The CDR3 DNA follows: TGTGCCAGCAGTTACTATTACATGAACACTGAAGCTTTCTTT.

This clonotype was seen repeatedly, ten times or more. The CDR3 sequence is CASSSITTDTYGYTF. CDR3 DNA: TGCGCCAGCAGCTCTATTACTACTGATACCTATGGCTACACCTTC. The chain has TRBV5-1 and TRBJ1-2; D gene unclear. The CDR3 loop spans 15 amino acids. Germline lookup yields CDR1 SGHRS and CDR2 YFSETQ. V was shortened by 3 bases and J by 4 bases, with 16 bases between the two germline ends.

The J gene is TRBJ1-5, the V gene TRBV20-1; D unclear. CDR3 size: 14 residues. Germline V gives CDR1 DFQATT, CDR2 SNEGSKA (reference sequence). The chain's CDR3 is CSLDGRQLNQPQHF. CDR3 coding DNA: TGCAGCCTGGATGGACGGCAGCTTAATCAGCCCCAGCATTTT.

Of note for this clonotype: This clone may be a read error of a much larger clone one base away. The chain has TRBV5-5 and TRBJ2-3; 11 bases match TRBD1. The CDR3 covers 18 residues. Per germline, CDR1 SGHKS and CDR2 YYEKEE (reference sequence). Unmatched junction bases numbered 11, after V lost 4 bases and J lost 1 base. This chain's CDR3 is CASSPRDRGGPRTDTQYF. In DNA, the CDR3 is TGTGCCAGCAGCCCCCGGGACAGGGGGGGTCCGCGCACAGATACGCAGTATTTT.

As concerns this clonotype: A much larger clonotype is one base distant, so this may be a read error. The rearrangement joins TRBV6-1 to TRBJ1-1; D gene unclear. This CDR3 contains 14 residues. Trimming cost V 5 bases and J 7 bases, with 17 bases left between them. Germline V lookup: CDR1 MNHNS, CDR2 SASEGT. CDR3 residues: CASSRRTNANEAFF. The CDR3 DNA sequence: TGTGCCAGCAGTCGTAGGACCAATGCCAATGAAGCTTTCTTT.

This clonotype was observed at least ten times. The rearrangement uses TRBV28 and TRBJ2-2, with a weak D call TRBD1 (6 bases). The CDR3 loop spans 15 amino acids. Trimming shortened V by 3 bases and J by 3 bases, and 11 bases separated the two germline ends. The V gene's germline CDR1 is MDHEN and CDR2 SYDVKM. CDR3 sequence: CASSFGTGHTGELFF. In DNA form, the CDR3 reads TGTGCCAGCAGTTTCGGAACAGGGCACACCGGGGAGCTGTTTTTT.

This chain connects TRBV29-1 to TRBJ2-7, with 11 bases lining up with TRBD2. Trimming removed 3 bases from V and 0 bases from J; junction bases left unmatched: 1. Germline V gene lookup returns CDR1 SQVTM and CDR2 ANQGSEA. CDR3 length: 14 amino acids. The CDR3 DNA reads as TGCAGCGTTGAGACTAGCGGGACCTCCTACGAGCAGTACTTC. Translating it yields CSVETSGTSYEQYF.

A word on this clonotype: This may stem from a read error, because a much larger clone lies one nucleotide away. The gene calls are TRBV28 and TRBJ2-7; D is uncertain. In germline, CDR1 is MDHEN, CDR2 SYDVKM. Trimming removed 7 bases from V and 3 bases from J, with 13 bases in between. This CDR3 is 13 amino acids long. The CDR3 nucleotides are TGTGCCAGCACTGTCGGTGTAGTCTACGAGCAGTACTTC. It translates to CASTVGVVYEQYF.

In this sample, this clonotype turned up many times. This chain links TRBV12-3 or TRBV12-4 with TRBJ1-5, with D unresolved. V lost 3 bases and J 4 bases, leaving 7 bases between the germline ends. The CDR3 spans 13 residues. The CDR3 is CASSFSENQPQHF. The DNA of the CDR3 is TGTGCCAGCAGTTTTTCAGAAAATCAGCCCCAGCATTTT.

This clonotype was recorded at least ten times. This chain connects TRBV5-1 to TRBJ1-2; TRBD1 aligns across 7 bases. Germline CDR1 and CDR2: SGHRS and YFSETQ. V dropped 2 bases and J dropped 4; count of bases not matched to a gene: 8. This CDR3 region has 15 residues. CDR3 residues: CASSFEPQGSYGYTF. The CDR3 DNA reads TGCGCCAGCAGCTTCGAGCCACAGGGGAGCTATGGCTACACCTTC.

Details on this clonotype: This CDR3 is missing its conserved last phenylalanine or tryptophan, likely due to a read error. The rearrangement joins TRBV7-8 to TRBJ1-6, with 11 bases that match TRBD1. The CDR3 runs to 15 residues. Germline V CDR1 and CDR2: SGHVS, FQNEAQ. The CDR3 DNA is TGTGCCAGCAGCTTGCCGGGACAGGGGGAATCACCACTCCACTTA. Protein: CASSLPGQGESPLHL.

The sample holds many counts of this clonotype. The chain carries TRBV5-1 and TRBJ2-2, with D possibly matching TRBD2 (6 bases). The CDR3 spans 17 residues. Germline V lookup: CDR1 SGHRS, CDR2 YFSETQ. With 0 bases removed from V and 1 base from J, the gap between germline ends came to 13 bases. CDR3 loop: CASSLEFGSLNTGELFF. As DNA, the CDR3 is TGCGCCAGCAGCTTGGAGTTCGGGAGTCTGAACACCGGGGAGCTGTTTTTT.

Many counts were recorded for this clonotype. The chain has TRBV12-3 or TRBV12-4 and TRBJ2-1; possibly TRBD2 for D (6 bases). The CDR3 contains 11 residues. The CDR3 nucleotides are TGTGCGATAGCGGAATACAATGAGCAGTTCTTC. It translates to CAIAEYNEQFF.

In its sample, this clonotype was seen many times. This chain connects TRBV7-2 to TRBJ1-2, with 8 bases matching TRBD1. The germline CDR1 and CDR2 sequences are SGHTA and FQGNSA. Trimming took 4 bases from V and 9 from J; bases not matched to a gene: 10. The CDR3 has 14 residues. CDR3 nucleotide sequence: TGTGCCAGCAGCTCCTGGGCAGGGGGCGGGAGCTACACCTTC. Protein: CASSSWAGGGSYTF.

With regard to this clonotype: This may come from a read error, since a much larger clone is one base off. The chain employs TRBV5-1 and TRBJ2-2; D remains ambiguous. With 3 bases removed from V and 3 bases from J, the gap between germline ends came to 12 bases. The length of the CDR3 is 15 residues. Germline V lookup: CDR1 SGHRS, CDR2 YFSETQ. The CDR3 is CASSSVQVYTGELFF. Written as DNA, the CDR3 is TGCGCCAGCAGCTCGGTCCAGGTATACACCGGGGAGCTGTTTTTT. The full variable domain, in which reference TRBV5-1 and TRBJ2-2 provide the parts outside the CDR3, is KAGVTQTPRYLIKTRGQQVTLSCSPISGHRSVSWYQQTPGQGLQFLFEYFSETQRNKGNFPGRFSGRQFSNSRSEMNVSTLELGDSALYLCASSSVQVYTGELFFGEGSRLTVL.

The chain has TRBV11-2 and TRBJ2-3; D is possibly TRBD2 (6 bases). The ends were cut back, 1 base at V and 5 bases at J, with 10 bases in the middle. Germline-derived CDR1 and CDR2 are SGHAT and FQNNGV. The CDR3 sequence is 14 residues long. This CDR3 is CASSLAGAEDTQYF. DNA of the CDR3: TGTGCCAGCAGCTTAGCGGGAGCGGAAGATACGCAGTATTTT.

This clonotype was observed many times. The chain links TRBV11-2 to TRBJ2-1; 9 bases fit TRBD2. Germline V gives CDR1 SGHAT, CDR2 FQNNGV. The trim removed 5 bases at V and 5 bases at J, leaving 7 bases unmatched. CDR3 length: 15 amino acids. The CDR3 nucleotides read TGTGCCAGCAGCCCGGCTATAGCGGGGGACAATGAGCAGTTCTTC. Amino acid sequence: CASSPAIAGDNEQFF.

This clonotype was observed at least ten times. The rearrangement links TRBV5-1 to TRBJ2-5, with TRBD2 as a possible D gene (6 bases). V dropped 1 base and J dropped 3 bases, with 10 bases sitting between them. The CDR3 length is 14 residues. CDR1 SGHRS and CDR2 YFSETQ come from the germline V gene. This CDR3 reads CASSLWGDEETQYF. The DNA of the CDR3 is TGCGCCAGCAGCTTGTGGGGGGACGAAGAGACCCAGTACTTC. Using reference TRBV5-1 and TRBJ2-5 for the parts outside the CDR3, the full variable domain is KAGVTQTPRYLIKTRGQQVTLSCSPISGHRSVSWYQQTPGQGLQFLFEYFSETQRNKGNFPGRFSGRQFSNSRSEMNVSTLELGDSALYLCASSLWGDEETQYFGPGTRLLVL.

This clonotype was seen ten or more times. This rearrangement joins TRBV2 to TRBJ1-5; TRBD1 matches at 9 bases. Germline CDR1 and CDR2: SNHLY and FYNNEI. V was clipped by 6 bases and J by 2 bases; unmatched bases: 8. The CDR3 sequence is 16 residues long. The CDR3 sequence: CASRLGTGSGNQPQHF. The DNA for the CDR3 is TGTGCCAGCAGATTAGGGACAGGGAGTGGCAATCAGCCCCAGCATTTT.

This clonotype was recorded at least ten times. This chain connects TRBV12-3 or TRBV12-4 to TRBJ2-7; 7 bases agree with TRBD1. This CDR3 has 12 residues. After removal of 6 bases from V and 5 bases from J, the junction contained 4 bases not matched to a gene. The chain's CDR3 is CASSPGQDEQYF. In DNA form, the CDR3 reads TGTGCCAGCAGCCCAGGACAGGACGAGCAGTACTTC.

This clonotype has only a few counts. CDR3 residues: CASSTRDLTKTFF. The CDR3 bases are TGTGCCAGTAGTACCAGGGACTTAACAAAAACTTTCTTT. The V and J genes are TRBV19 and TRBJ1-1; D is possibly TRBD1 (5 bases). The CDR3 is 13 residues long. Trimming removed 4 bases at V and 12 bases at J, with 18 bases between. CDR1 is LNHDA, CDR2 SQIVND, per germline (reference sequence).

At least ten counts were recorded for this clonotype. V and J are TRBV6-8 and TRBJ2-3; 11 bases agree with TRBD2. From germline, CDR1 is MNHGY and CDR2 SAAAGT. V trimming: 7 bases; J trimming: 0 bases; junction bases outside the gene matches: 6. There are 16 residues in the CDR3. CDR3 coding DNA: TGTGCCAGCACCGAGGGACTAGCGGACAGCACAGATACGCAGTATTTT. This encodes CASTEGLADSTDTQYF.

This clonotype came up many times. CDR3 loop: CASSRQEGGPDTEAFF. The CDR3, as DNA: TGCGCCAGCAGCCGACAGGAAGGGGGACCGGACACTGAAGCTTTCTTT. The chain recombines TRBV5-1 with TRBJ1-1; D is perhaps TRBD1 (6 bases). This CDR3 contains 16 residues. Germline CDR1 reads SGHRS; CDR2 reads YFSETQ. V shed 4 bases and J shed 3 bases, with 19 bases lying between them.

This clonotype has ten or more counts. The chain recombines TRBV5-1 with TRBJ1-6, with D possibly being TRBD1 (5 bases). Trimming stripped 3 bases from V and 7 bases from J, with 14 bases between. Germline V CDR1 and CDR2: SGHRS, YFSETQ. The CDR3 has 15 amino acids. This chain's CDR3 is CASSSRPGQNSPLHF. CDR3 nucleotides: TGCGCCAGCAGCTCCCGGCCAGGGCAAAATTCACCCCTCCACTTT. Looking up the rest from reference TRBV5-1 and TRBJ1-6 gives the full variable domain: KAGVTQTPRYLIKTRGQQVTLSCSPISGHRSVSWYQQTPGQGLQFLFEYFSETQRNKGNFPGRFSGRQFSNSRSEMNVSTLELGDSALYLCASSSRPGQNSPLHFGNGTRLTVT.

This clonotype occurred many times. The chain combines TRBV7-8 with TRBJ2-1; tentatively, D is TRBD1 or TRBD2 (5 bases each). Germline assignment: CDR1 SGHVS and CDR2 FQNEAQ. The CDR3 runs 12 residues. V was trimmed by 0 bases and J by 9 bases, leaving 6 bases between them. The CDR3 sequence is CASSLAGTEQFF. In DNA, the CDR3 is TGTGCCAGCAGCTTAGCCGGGACTGAGCAGTTCTTC.

On this clonotype: A much larger clone is a single base away; this may be a read error. The J gene is TRBJ2-7, the V gene TRBV20-1; 8 positions match TRBD1. With V trimmed by 6 bases and J by 6 bases, 10 bases remained unmatched. This CDR3 comprises 13 residues. The germline V gene encodes CDR1 DFQATT and CDR2 SNEGSKA (reference sequence). The DNA for the CDR3 is TGCAGTGCCCTGAGGACAGGGTGTAGCGAGCAGTACTTC. Residues: CSALRTGCSEQYF.

Details on this clonotype: Sequence at one end of the junction differs from germline and may be a read error. The J gene is TRBJ1-1, the V gene TRBV5-1; D call uncertain. This CDR3 comprises 14 residues. Germline assignment: CDR1 SGHRS and CDR2 YFSETQ. CDR3 in DNA: TGCTCCAGCAGCTTGTCTGGGGAGAACACTGAAGATTTCTTT. Translation gives CSSSLSGENTEDFF.

This clonotype was found a few times. This sequence joins TRBV7-8 and TRBJ2-1, with D tentatively TRBD1 or TRBD2 (5 bases each). The V gene's germline CDR1 is SGHVS and CDR2 FQNEAQ. This CDR3 region has 17 residues. V dropped 0 bases and J dropped 1 base, with 13 bases sitting between them. This chain's CDR3 is CASSLATGGQSYNEQFF. CDR3 sequence (DNA): TGTGCCAGCAGCTTAGCGACTGGGGGTCAGTCCTACAATGAGCAGTTCTTC.

This clonotype appeared many times. The chain joins TRBV3-1 to TRBJ2-3; D uncertain. There are 13 residues in the CDR3. Trimming pared 2 bases from V and 3 bases from J, leaving 6 bases between. CDR1 is LGHDT, CDR2 YNNKEL, per germline (reference sequence). The DNA for the CDR3 is TGTGCCAGCAGCCAACGCTTAACAGATACGCAGTATTTT. This gives the protein CASSQRLTDTQYF.

This clonotype was detected many times. This chain uses TRBV10-3 with TRBJ1-6; TRBD1 might be the D (6 bases). This CDR3 region has 15 residues. Germline V gene data show CDR1 as ENHRY and CDR2 as SYGVKD. Trimming cost V 0 bases and J 7 bases, with 10 bases left between them. The CDR3: CAISESRGANSPLHF. CDR3 nucleotides: TGTGCCATCAGTGAGTCGCGGGGGGCCAATTCACCCCTCCACTTT.

Details on this clonotype: Just one base apart from a much larger clone, this may be a read error. The chain uses TRBV28 and TRBJ2-7; D is ambiguous. The CDR3 totals 13 residues. Germline values: CDR1 MDHEN, CDR2 SYDVKM. V was clipped by 8 bases and J by 2 bases, with 13 bases between them. The CDR3 region is CASLARCTYEQYF. For the CDR3, the DNA is TGTGCCAGCCTGGCGCGGTGCACCTACGAGCAGTACTTC. Variable domain in full (rest from reference TRBV28 and TRBJ2-7): DVKVTQSSRYLVKRTGEKVFLECVQDMDHENMFWYRQDPGLGLRLIYFSYDVKMKEKGDIPEGYSVSREKKERFSLILESASTNQTSMYLCASLARCTYEQYFGPGTRLTVT.